The 12 T cell receptor beta chains presented below share a single source sample, sequenced in a study of OX40 agonist ivuxolimab in advanced cancers. Profiling relied on immunoSEQ multiplex PCR, and the TCRdb table lists in-frame clones only, not all of them. The table includes more than 40,000 clones, approximately 91% detected once. This sample comprised CD4+ or CD8+ T cells sorted from blood, obtained in a trial of the OX40 agonist ivuxolimab. These receptors were collected from an adult with an advanced solid tumor such as melanoma, head and neck, liver or kidney cancer.

The chain links TRBV5-6 to TRBJ2-5; D unclear. V lost 2 bases and J 2 bases, leaving 19 bases between the germline ends. CDR1 is SGHDT and CDR2 is YYEEEE in the germline V gene. The CDR3 spans 17 residues. The CDR3 protein is CASSLILFVGGQETQYF. As DNA, the CDR3 is TGTGCCAGCAGCTTAATCCTGTTCGTTGGCGGACAAGAGACCCAGTACTTC.

The rearrangement joins TRBV30 to TRBJ1-5; TRBD1 matches at 7 bases. Germline CDR1 reads GTSNPN; CDR2 reads SVGIG (reference sequence). V shed 5 bases, J shed 3 bases, and the junction held 4 bases outside the gene matches. This CDR3 region has 13 residues. The CDR3 DNA reads as TGTGCCTGGCGGGACAGCCTCAATCAGCCCCAGCATTTT. Translation gives CAWRDSLNQPQHF.

The chain recombines TRBV19 with TRBJ1-3; D may be TRBD1 (6 bases). CDR1 LNHDA and CDR2 SQIVND come from the germline V gene (reference sequence). There are 16 residues in the CDR3. V dropped 4 bases and J dropped 0 bases, with 13 bases sitting between them. The CDR3 sequence: CASSKTQGRSGNTIYF. CDR3 DNA: TGTGCCAGTAGTAAAACACAGGGTCGCTCTGGAAACACCATATATTTT.

The chain carries TRBV21-1 and TRBJ2-5; the table's D gene call, TRBD2, was not cross checked with the DNA. TRBV21-1 is described as a pseudogene. The CDR3 sequence is 12 residues long. CDR3 loop: CASSKGTGAQYF. Here the CDR3 DNA reads TGTGCCAGCAGCAAAGGGACCGGGGCCCAGTACTTC.

The chain combines TRBV7-8 with TRBJ1-6; weak D call: TRBD1 (5 bases). CDR1 is SGHVS, CDR2 FQNEAQ, per germline. The ends were cut back, 4 bases at V and 8 bases at J, with 18 bases in the middle. This CDR3 has 16 amino acids. The CDR3 region has the DNA TGTGCCAGCAGCTCAAGCCGGGACCGGGGTTATTCACCCCTCCACTTT. Its translation: CASSSSRDRGYSPLHF.

This chain connects TRBV7-6 to TRBJ2-1; a possible D gene is TRBD2 (6 bases). Trimming pared 5 bases from V and 9 bases from J, leaving 14 bases between. The CDR3 is made up of 13 amino acids. Per the germline V gene, CDR1 is SGHVS and CDR2 is FNYEAQ. CDR3 coding DNA: TGTGCCAGCAGCCCAAGACTAGATTCTGAGCAGTTCTTC. It specifies CASSPRLDSEQFF.

The CDR3: CASFGIGGVEKLFF. The DNA for the CDR3 is TGTGCCAGCTTTGGAATTGGGGGAGTCGAAAAACTGTTTTTT. The chain is built from TRBV2 and TRBJ1-4; TRBD1 might be the D (5 bases). Deletions cut 8 bases from V and 8 bases from J, with 18 bases between. The CDR3 loop spans 14 amino acids. Per germline, CDR1 SNHLY and CDR2 FYNNEI. Full variable domain (remainder filled in from reference TRBV2 and TRBJ1-4): EPEVTQTPSHQVTQMGQEVILRCVPISNHLYFYWYRQILGQKVEFLVSFYNNEISEKSEIFDDQFSVERPDGSNFTLKIRSTKLEDSAMYFCASFGIGGVEKLFFGSGTQLSVL.

The CDR3 region is CAGKAGLGNTGELFF. CDR3 nucleotides: TGTGCCGGCAAAGCGGGACTAGGGAACACCGGGGAGCTGTTTTTT. The chain joins TRBV2 to TRBJ2-2; 8 positions match TRBD2. Germline V gene data show CDR1 as SNHLY and CDR2 as FYNNEI. The CDR3 has 15 residues. The V and J ends lost 11 bases and 1 base, in that order; junction bases with no gene match: 9.

The gene calls are TRBV30 and TRBJ2-4; no firm D call. V was cut by 3 bases and J by 5 bases, with 11 bases left in between. CDR3 length: 13 amino acids. CDR1 is GTSNPN and CDR2 is SVGIG in the germline V gene (reference sequence). In DNA, the CDR3 is TGTGCCTGGAGGGCCCGTGCCCAAAACATTCAGTACTTC. Translating gives CAWRARAQNIQYF. The full variable domain, with the rest looked up from reference TRBV30 and TRBJ2-4, is SQTIHQWPATLVQPVGSPLSLECTVEGTSNPNLYWYRQAAGRGLQLLFYSVGIGQISSEVPQNLSASRPQDRQFILSSKKLLLSDSGFYLCAWRARAQNIQYFGAGTRLSVL.

The chain recombines TRBV14 with TRBJ2-7; possibly TRBD1 for D (6 bases). This CDR3 region has 14 residues. Germline V gene sequence: CDR1 SGHDN, CDR2 FVKESK. The V end was cut by 4 bases, the J end by 3 bases, with 13 bases between. This chain's CDR3 is CASSRRGFSYEQYF. CDR3 nucleotides: TGTGCCAGCAGCCGCAGGGGCTTTAGCTACGAGCAGTACTTC.

The rearrangement links TRBV5-5 to TRBJ2-7; the match to TRBD2 covers 15 bases. The J segment lost 2 bases and the V segment lost 4 bases, leaving 4 bases of the junction unmatched. Germline V CDR1 and CDR2: SGHKS, YYEKEE (reference sequence). CDR3 length: 16 residues. The CDR3 spells CASSPGLAGGAYEQYF. Written as DNA, the CDR3 is TGTGCCAGCAGCCCGGGACTAGCGGGAGGCGCCTACGAGCAGTACTTC.

This clone was seen once. The chain has TRBV29-1 and TRBJ2-7, with TRBD1 identical over 8 bases. V shed 1 base and J 5 bases; nucleotides not matched to a gene: 4. Germline V gene sequence: CDR1 SQVTM, CDR2 ANQGSEA. This CDR3 is 13 amino acids long. This CDR3 reads CSVEGTGFNEQYF. The CDR3 region has the DNA TGCAGCGTTGAAGGGACAGGGTTCAACGAGCAGTACTTC.